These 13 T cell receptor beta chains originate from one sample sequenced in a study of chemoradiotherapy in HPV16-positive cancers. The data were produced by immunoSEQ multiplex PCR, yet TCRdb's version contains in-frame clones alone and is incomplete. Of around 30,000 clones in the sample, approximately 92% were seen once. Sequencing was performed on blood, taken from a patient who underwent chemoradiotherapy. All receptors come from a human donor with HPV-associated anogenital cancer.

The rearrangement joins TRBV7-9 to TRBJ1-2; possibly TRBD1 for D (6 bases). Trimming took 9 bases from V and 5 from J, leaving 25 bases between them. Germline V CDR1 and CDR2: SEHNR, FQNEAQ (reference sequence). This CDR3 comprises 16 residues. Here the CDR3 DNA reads TGTGCCAGTGAATCCGTCCGGGACATCGCTCAGTATGGCTACACCTTC. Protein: CASESVRDIAQYGYTF.

In nucleotides, the CDR3 is TGTGCCAGCAGCTTGGTTTGGGCAGGGGGGTTCAACGAGCAGTACTTC. This gives the protein CASSLVWAGGFNEQYF. The chain couples TRBV5-6 to TRBJ2-7; D might be TRBD1 (7 bases). In germline, CDR1 is SGHDT, CDR2 YYEEEE. V gave up 0 bases and J gave up 5 bases, with 18 bases separating them. This CDR3 is 16 amino acids long. Full variable domain (remainder filled in from reference TRBV5-6 and TRBJ2-7): DAGVTQSPTHLIKTRGQQVTLRCSPKSGHDTVSWYQQALGQGPQFIFQYYEEEERQRGNFPDRFSGHQFPNYSSELNVNALLLGDSALYLCASSLVWAGGFNEQYFGPGTRLTVT.

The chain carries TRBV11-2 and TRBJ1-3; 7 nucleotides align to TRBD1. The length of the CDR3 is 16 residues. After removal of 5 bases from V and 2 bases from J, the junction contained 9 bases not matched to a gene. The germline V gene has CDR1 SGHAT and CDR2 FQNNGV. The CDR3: CASSQPRGNAGNTIYF. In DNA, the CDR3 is TGTGCCAGCAGCCAGCCCAGGGGGAATGCTGGAAACACCATATATTTT.

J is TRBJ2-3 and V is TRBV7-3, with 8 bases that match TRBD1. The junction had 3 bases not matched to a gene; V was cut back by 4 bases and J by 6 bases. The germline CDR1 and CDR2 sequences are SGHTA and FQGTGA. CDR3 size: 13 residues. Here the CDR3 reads CASSSGGPDTQYF. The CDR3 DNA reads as TGTGCCAGCAGCTCAGGGGGCCCCGATACGCAGTATTTT.

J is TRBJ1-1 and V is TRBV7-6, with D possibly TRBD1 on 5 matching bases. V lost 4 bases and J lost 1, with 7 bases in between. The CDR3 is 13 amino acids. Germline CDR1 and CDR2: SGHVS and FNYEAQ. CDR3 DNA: TGTGCCAGCAGCTCTGGGGGGAACACTGAAGCTTTCTTT. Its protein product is CASSSGGNTEAFF.

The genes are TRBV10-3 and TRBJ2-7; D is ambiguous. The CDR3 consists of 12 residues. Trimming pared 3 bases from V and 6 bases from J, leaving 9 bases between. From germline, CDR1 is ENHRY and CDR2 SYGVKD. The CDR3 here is CAISDGPLEQYF. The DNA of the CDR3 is TGTGCCATCAGTGACGGACCTCTCGAGCAGTACTTC.

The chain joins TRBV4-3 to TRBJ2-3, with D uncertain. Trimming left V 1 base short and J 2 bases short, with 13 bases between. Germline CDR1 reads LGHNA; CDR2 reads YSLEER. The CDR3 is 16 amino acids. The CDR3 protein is CASSQAHLSLTDTQYF. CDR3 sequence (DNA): TGCGCCAGCAGCCAAGCACATCTAAGCCTCACAGATACGCAGTATTTT.

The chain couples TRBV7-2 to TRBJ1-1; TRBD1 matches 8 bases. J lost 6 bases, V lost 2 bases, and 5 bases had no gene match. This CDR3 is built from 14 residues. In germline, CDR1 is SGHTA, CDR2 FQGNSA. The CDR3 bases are TGTGCCAGCAGCTTAATGTCGACAGGGGCTGAAGCTTTCTTT. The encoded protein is CASSLMSTGAEAFF.

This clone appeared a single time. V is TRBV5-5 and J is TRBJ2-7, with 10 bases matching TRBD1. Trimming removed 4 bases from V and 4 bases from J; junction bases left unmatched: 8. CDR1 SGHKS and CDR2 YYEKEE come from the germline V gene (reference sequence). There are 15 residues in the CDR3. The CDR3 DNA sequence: TGTGCCAGCAGCCTCGGACAGGGGGAGGGGTACGAGCAGTACTTC. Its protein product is CASSLGQGEGYEQYF.

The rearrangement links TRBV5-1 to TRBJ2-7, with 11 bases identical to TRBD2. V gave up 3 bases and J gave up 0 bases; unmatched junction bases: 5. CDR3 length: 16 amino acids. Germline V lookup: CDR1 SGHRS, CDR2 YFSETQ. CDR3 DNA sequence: TGCGCCAGCAGCTCCCGACTAGCGGGGAGCTCCTACGAGCAGTACTTC. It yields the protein CASSSRLAGSSYEQYF.

CDR3 residues: CASSGPLTGDTEAFF. The CDR3 DNA reads as TGTGCCAGCAGTGGACCCCTCACAGGGGATACTGAAGCTTTCTTT. This sequence joins TRBV6-4 and TRBJ1-1, with TRBD1 matching 7 bases. V shed 4 bases and J 5 bases; nucleotides not matched to a gene: 10. Germline CDR1 reads MRHNA; CDR2 reads SNTAGT. CDR3 length: 15 amino acids.

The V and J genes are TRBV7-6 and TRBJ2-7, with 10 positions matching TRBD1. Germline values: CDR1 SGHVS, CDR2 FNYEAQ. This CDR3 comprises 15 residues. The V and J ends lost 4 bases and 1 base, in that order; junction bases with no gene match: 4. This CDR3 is CASSSGQGVSYEQYF. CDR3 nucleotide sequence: TGTGCCAGCAGCTCCGGACAGGGGGTTTCCTACGAGCAGTACTTC.

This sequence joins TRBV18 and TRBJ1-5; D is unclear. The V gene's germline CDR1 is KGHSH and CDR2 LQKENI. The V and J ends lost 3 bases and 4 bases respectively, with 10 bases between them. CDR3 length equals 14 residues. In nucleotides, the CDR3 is TGTGCCAGCTCACCTTCTGTCGGGAATCAGCCCCAGCATTTT. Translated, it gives CASSPSVGNQPQHF.